These 27 T cell receptor beta chains were all obtained from the same sample, sequenced in a study of T-cell reconstitution after alpha-beta-depleted transplantation in children. The TCRbeta library incorporated unique molecular identifiers. MiXCR, run by TCRdb on the PCR reads, gives a single entry per CDR3 protein. The table includes 500,000 or so distinct CDR3 sequences, approximately 32% detected once. Material: PBMCs from the stem cell graft donor, obtained from the stem cell graft. Source of these receptors: a human donor who donated a stem cell graft to a child with aplastic anemia.

The V and J genes are TRBV7-9 and TRBJ2-1; tentative D call: TRBD1 (6 bases). Trimming took 5 bases from V and 9 from J, leaving 11 bases between them. Germline V gene data show CDR1 as SEHNR and CDR2 as FQNEAQ (reference sequence). The CDR3 consists of 12 residues. The CDR3 region is CASSPSDSEQFF. CDR3 coding DNA: TGTGCCAGCAGCCCCTCGGACAGTGAGCAGTTCTTC.

This clonotype turned up a few times. The rearrangement uses TRBV7-8 and TRBJ2-7; TRBD1 matches at 7 bases. The CDR3 extends over 14 amino acids. V lost 5 bases to trimming and J lost 2 bases; unmatched junction nucleotides: 6. Germline-derived CDR1 and CDR2 are SGHVS and FQNEAQ. The CDR3: CASSPTGVAYEQYV. CDR3 DNA sequence: TGTGCCAGCAGCCCAACAGGGGTAGCCTACGAGCAGTACGTC.

V and J are TRBV25-1 and TRBJ2-4; D possibly corresponds to TRBD2 (6 bases). The CDR3 consists of 12 residues. The germline V gene encodes CDR1 MGHDK and CDR2 SYGVNS. V lost 8 bases to trimming and J lost 5 bases, with 10 bases between them. CDR3 sequence reads: CASSPGENIQYF. The CDR3 DNA is TGTGCCAGCTCCCCGGGGGAAAACATTCAGTACTTC.

This clonotype turned up a few times. As DNA, the CDR3 is TGCGCCAGCAGCCCGTGGACAGGGCTTTCCTATGGCTACACCTTC. Protein: CASSPWTGLSYGYTF. The chain carries TRBV5-1 and TRBJ1-2; 8 nucleotides align to TRBD1. Losses at the gene ends were 4 bases for V and 4 bases for J; bases not matched to a gene: 9. Looked up from germline, CDR1 is SGHRS and CDR2 is YFSETQ. The CDR3 sequence is 15 residues long.

This rearrangement joins TRBV20-1 to TRBJ2-3; 8 bases are shared with TRBD2. V was pared by 6 bases and J by 4 bases, with 6 bases of the junction left unmatched. The CDR3 loop spans 13 amino acids. Germline V gives CDR1 DFQATT, CDR2 SNEGSKA (reference sequence). CDR3 sequence reads: CSALAGGPDTQYF. The CDR3 DNA reads as TGCAGTGCCTTGGCGGGAGGCCCAGATACGCAGTATTTT.

The sample holds many counts of this clonotype. CDR3 region: CASSFPGNEQFF. CDR3 nucleotide sequence: TGTGCCAGCAGCTTTCCGGGGAATGAGCAGTTCTTC. The gene calls are TRBV5-5 and TRBJ2-1; D is possibly TRBD2 (5 bases). From germline, CDR1 is SGHKS and CDR2 YYEKEE (reference sequence). This CDR3 comprises 12 residues. The V end lost 2 bases, the J end lost 7 bases, and 7 bases lay between the germline ends.

The rearrangement joins TRBV7-2 to TRBJ2-7; unclear D gene. CDR1 SGHTA and CDR2 FQGNSA come from the germline V gene. The germline V and J ends were trimmed by 5 bases and 3 bases, with 11 bases remaining between them. CDR3 length: 13 amino acids. CDR3 in DNA: TGTGCCAGCAGCCCAGTCCGAGACTACGAGCAGTACTTC. This encodes CASSPVRDYEQYF.

This clonotype was counted a few times. The chain recombines TRBV7-9 with TRBJ2-7; TRBD1 is a possible D gene (5 bases). With 3 bases removed from V and 0 bases from J, the gap between germline ends came to 12 bases. Germline-derived CDR1 and CDR2 are SEHNR and FQNEAQ (reference sequence). The CDR3 extends over 15 amino acids. The CDR3 protein is CASSLIDSLSYEQYF. CDR3 coding DNA: TGTGCCAGCAGCTTGATAGACAGTCTCTCCTACGAGCAGTACTTC.

This clonotype showed up just a few times. The V and J genes are TRBV7-8 and TRBJ2-1; 10 bases align to TRBD1. Germline V CDR1 and CDR2: SGHVS, FQNEAQ. V lost 5 bases and J lost 4; bases outside the gene matches: 14. The CDR3 runs to 18 residues. The CDR3 DNA is TGTGCCAGCAGCCTTTCGGGATCCGGGACAGGGGTGTACAATGAGCAGTTCTTC. As protein: CASSLSGSGTGVYNEQFF.

The chain carries TRBV18 and TRBJ2-7; 8 nucleotides match TRBD2. Germline loops: CDR1 KGHSH, CDR2 LQKENI. V shed 3 bases and J 7 bases; nucleotides not matched to a gene: 14. CDR3 size: 16 residues. The CDR3 spells CASSPYSGASLEEQYF. The CDR3 bases are TGTGCCAGCTCACCCTATAGCGGGGCCAGCTTAGAGGAGCAGTACTTC.

The chain has TRBV20-1 and TRBJ2-7; 7 nucleotides line up with TRBD1. The V segment lost 6 bases and the J segment 2 bases; nucleotides outside the gene matches: 7. CDR1 is DFQATT and CDR2 is SNEGSKA in the germline V gene (reference sequence). This CDR3 comprises 13 residues. DNA for the CDR3: TGCAGTGCCTCTGGGACAGACCCCTACGAGCAGTACTTC. Translating gives CSASGTDPYEQYF.

The chain uses TRBV6-2 or TRBV6-3 and TRBJ2-7; a possible D gene is TRBD2 (7 bases). V shed 4 bases and J shed 6 bases, with 16 bases lying between them. Germline CDR1 reads MNHEY; CDR2 reads SVGEGT. This CDR3 spans 14 amino acids. The CDR3 is CASSSRGANAEQYV. DNA of the CDR3: TGTGCCAGCAGTTCCCGGGGGGCAAACGCCGAGCAGTACGTC.

This clonotype occurred a few times. J is TRBJ2-2 and V is TRBV12-3 or TRBV12-4, with a possible D match to TRBD2 (7 bases). V gave up 8 bases and J gave up 6 bases, with 16 bases separating them. CDR3 length equals 14 residues. In DNA form, the CDR3 reads TGTGCCAGCCATTCGGGGGGCACGGCCGGGGAGCTGTTTTTT. Amino acid sequence: CASHSGGTAGELFF.

V usage is TRBV18 and J usage is TRBJ2-1; 7 nucleotides align to TRBD1. There are 16 residues in the CDR3. The germline V gene encodes CDR1 KGHSH and CDR2 LQKENI. V trimming: 3 bases; J trimming: 8 bases; junction bases outside the gene matches: 13. CDR3 region: CASSPYRQGTRYEQFF. The CDR3 DNA is TGTGCCAGCTCACCGTATAGACAGGGCACCAGGTATGAGCAGTTCTTC.

This rearrangement joins TRBV5-4 to TRBJ1-1; 8 bases align to TRBD1. Germline V CDR1 and CDR2: SGHNT, YYREEE (reference sequence). There are 15 residues in the CDR3. After removal of 3 bases from V and 1 base from J, the junction contained 5 bases not matched to a gene. The CDR3 nucleotides are TGTGCCAGCAGCTCCACCGGGACAGGGAACACTGAAGCTTTCTTT. The encoded protein is CASSSTGTGNTEAFF. Full variable domain (remainder filled in from reference TRBV5-4 and TRBJ1-1): ETGVTQSPTHLIKTRGQQVTLRCSSQSGHNTVSWYQQALGQGPQFIFQYYREEENGRGNFPPRFSGLQFPNYSSELNVNALELDDSALYLCASSSTGTGNTEAFFGQGTRLTVV.

This clonotype occurred a few times. CDR3 sequence: CASSPPSGDSTNEKLFF. The DNA for the CDR3 is TGTGCCAGCTCACCACCCTCTGGAGACTCAACTAATGAAAAACTGTTTTTT. V and J are TRBV18 and TRBJ1-4; no clear D. The V gene's germline CDR1 is KGHSH and CDR2 LQKENI. Between the trimmed V and J ends, which lost 0 bases and 0 bases, there was a span of 11 bases. CDR3 length: 17 amino acids. Combining the CDR3 with reference TRBV18 and TRBJ1-4 gives the whole variable domain NAGVMQNPRHLVRRRGQEARLRCSPMKGHSHVYWYRQLPEEGLKFMVYLQKENIIDESGMPKERFSAEFPKEGPSILRIQQVVRGDSAAYFCASSPPSGDSTNEKLFFGSGTQLSVL.

The chain has TRBV5-4 and TRBJ2-2; 14 bases agree with TRBD2. The CDR3 is made up of 17 amino acids. Losses at the gene ends were 3 bases for V and 7 bases for J; bases not matched to a gene: 8. CDR1 and CDR2 (germline): SGHNT, YYREEE (reference sequence). The CDR3 sequence: CASSSHGTSGRGGELFF. In DNA, the CDR3 is TGTGCCAGCAGCTCGCACGGGACTAGCGGGAGAGGCGGGGAGCTGTTTTTT.

A few counts support this clonotype. The chain links TRBV4-1 to TRBJ2-2, with D possibly TRBD1 on 5 matching bases. The CDR3 is 14 residues long. V lost 5 bases, J lost 2 bases, and 9 bases lay in between. Germline V gene sequence: CDR1 MGHRA, CDR2 YSYEKL. CDR3 sequence reads: CASSSDKNTGELFF. CDR3 in DNA: TGCGCCAGCAGCTCGGACAAAAACACCGGGGAGCTGTTTTTT.

This clonotype was seen more than once but under ten times. The chain combines TRBV18 with TRBJ2-1, with 8 bases identical to TRBD1. In germline, CDR1 is KGHSH, CDR2 LQKENI. J lost 5 bases, V lost 3 bases, and 3 bases had no gene match. This CDR3 spans 14 amino acids. The CDR3 spells CASSPGTGHNEQFF. In DNA, the CDR3 is TGTGCCAGCTCACCCGGGACAGGTCACAATGAGCAGTTCTTC.

The table lists this clonotype with a few counts. The J gene is TRBJ2-6, the V gene TRBV11-2; D may correspond to TRBD1 or TRBD2 (5 bases each). The germline V gene encodes CDR1 SGHAT and CDR2 FQNNGV. The CDR3 has 19 amino acids. V lost 5 bases to trimming and J lost 0 bases, with 20 bases between them. The CDR3: CASSHPTPVGPSGANVLTF. CDR3 in DNA: TGTGCCAGCAGCCACCCCACTCCAGTGGGACCCTCTGGGGCCAACGTCCTGACTTTC.

The chain recombines TRBV7-2 with TRBJ2-1; D unclear. Trimming removed 2 bases from V and 5 bases from J, with 10 bases in between. CDR1 is SGHTA and CDR2 is FQGNSA in the germline V gene. There are 14 residues in the CDR3. CDR3 amino acids: CASSLNLGNNEQFF. The DNA for the CDR3 is TGTGCCAGCAGCTTAAACCTGGGGAACAATGAGCAGTTCTTC.

The chain couples TRBV29-1 to TRBJ2-3; TRBD2 might be the D (6 bases). With 4 bases removed from V and 2 bases from J, the gap between germline ends came to 13 bases. Germline-derived CDR1 and CDR2 are SQVTM and ANQGSEA. The CDR3 spans 14 residues. The CDR3 nucleotides are TGCAGCGTTGTACGCGGGGATAACACAGATACGCAGTATTTT. Protein product: CSVVRGDNTDTQYF.

This clonotype was seen more than once but under ten times. The V gene is TRBV7-8, the J gene TRBJ2-5, with a possible D match to TRBD2 (6 bases). V was clipped by 5 bases and J by 5 bases, with 15 bases between them. Germline-derived CDR1 and CDR2 are SGHVS and FQNEAQ. This CDR3 comprises 14 residues. The CDR3: CASSPGGRGETQYF. CDR3 nucleotide sequence: TGTGCCAGCAGCCCGGGCGGACGGGGGGAGACCCAGTACTTC.

This clonotype turned up a few times. The chain uses TRBV5-1 and TRBJ2-1, with TRBD2 as a possible D gene (5 bases). Germline lookup yields CDR1 SGHRS and CDR2 YFSETQ. The CDR3 runs to 16 residues. V dropped 4 bases and J dropped 6 bases, with 20 bases sitting between them. CDR3 region: CASSDTSGVMGNEQFF. Written as DNA, the CDR3 is TGCGCCAGCAGCGACACTTCCGGGGTAATGGGCAATGAGCAGTTCTTC.

The chain employs TRBV6-5 and TRBJ1-5, with D unclear. V dropped 0 bases and J dropped 6 bases, with 6 bases sitting between them. Germline assignment: CDR1 MNHEY and CDR2 SVGAGI. This CDR3 region has 13 residues. The CDR3 bases are TGTGCCAGCAGTTACTCGGTCTCTCAGCCCCAGCATTTT. It is translated as CASSYSVSQPQHF.

The chain has TRBV18 and TRBJ2-7; the match to TRBD2 covers 9 bases. The germline V gene has CDR1 KGHSH and CDR2 LQKENI. The J segment lost 7 bases and the V segment lost 6 bases, leaving 16 bases of the junction unmatched. The CDR3 consists of 16 residues. The CDR3 bases are TGTGCCAGCTCCCAACTCTTTAGCGGGAGCGGTGAAGAGCAGTACGTC. Translated, it gives CASSQLFSGSGEEQYV.

The chain carries TRBV18 and TRBJ2-7; D might be TRBD1 (7 bases). Trimming took off 0 bases at V and 4 bases at J, with 19 bases between the two ends. In germline, CDR1 is KGHSH, CDR2 LQKENI. This CDR3 has 17 amino acids. The CDR3 DNA reads as TGTGCCAGCTCACCACCTGGTCGTGGAGGGGGCCAATACGAGCAGTACTTC. It translates to CASSPPGRGGGQYEQYF. Using reference TRBV18 and TRBJ2-7 for the parts outside the CDR3, the full variable domain is NAGVMQNPRHLVRRRGQEARLRCSPMKGHSHVYWYRQLPEEGLKFMVYLQKENIIDESGMPKERFSAEFPKEGPSILRIQQVVRGDSAAYFCASSPPGRGGGQYEQYFGPGTRLTVT.